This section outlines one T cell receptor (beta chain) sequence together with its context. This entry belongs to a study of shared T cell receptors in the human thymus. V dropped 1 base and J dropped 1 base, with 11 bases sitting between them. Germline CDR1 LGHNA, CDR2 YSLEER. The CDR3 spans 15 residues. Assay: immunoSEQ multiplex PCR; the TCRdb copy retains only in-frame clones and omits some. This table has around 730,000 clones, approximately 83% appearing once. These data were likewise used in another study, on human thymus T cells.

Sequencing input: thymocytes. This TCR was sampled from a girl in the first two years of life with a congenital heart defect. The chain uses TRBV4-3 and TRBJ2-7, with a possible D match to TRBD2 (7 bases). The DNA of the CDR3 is TGCGCCAGCAGCCAAGTGCGGGGGCGATCCTACGAGCAGTACTTC. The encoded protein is CASSQVRGRSYEQYF.